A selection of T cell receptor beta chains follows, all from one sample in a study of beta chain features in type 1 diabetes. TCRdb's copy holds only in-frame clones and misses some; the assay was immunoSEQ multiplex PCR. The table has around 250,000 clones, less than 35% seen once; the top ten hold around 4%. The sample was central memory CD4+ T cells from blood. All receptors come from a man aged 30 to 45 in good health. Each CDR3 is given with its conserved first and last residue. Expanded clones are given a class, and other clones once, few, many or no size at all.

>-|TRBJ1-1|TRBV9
CASSPRGVSTEAFF
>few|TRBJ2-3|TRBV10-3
CAARQGQSTDTQYF
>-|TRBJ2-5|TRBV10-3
CAISESGLPGETQYF
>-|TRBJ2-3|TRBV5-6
CASSQGPYTDTQYF
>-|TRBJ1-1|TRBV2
CASTTQGARTEAFF
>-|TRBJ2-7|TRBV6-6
CASSEPTGTGVSEQYF
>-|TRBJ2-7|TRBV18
CASSPSGTSYEQYF
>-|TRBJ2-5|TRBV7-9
CASSSTTGPGETQYF
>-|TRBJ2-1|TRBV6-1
CASSATGGKRQFF
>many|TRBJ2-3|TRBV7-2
CASGFTDTQYF
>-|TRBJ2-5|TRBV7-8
CASSLVGGTTHF
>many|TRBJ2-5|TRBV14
CASSQGLAAGTQYF
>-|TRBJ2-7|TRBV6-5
CASSGLAGRRGEQYF
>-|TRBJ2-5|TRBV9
CASSDPPPETQYF
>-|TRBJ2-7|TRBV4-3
CASSQDSNPSGILEQYF
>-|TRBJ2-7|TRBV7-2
CASSYKGPSGTRVDEQYF
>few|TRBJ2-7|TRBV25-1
CASSGDGSGRGWREQYF
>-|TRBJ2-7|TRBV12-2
CASRPIEGEYEQYF
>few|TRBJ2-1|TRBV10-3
CAIQPSGDEQFF
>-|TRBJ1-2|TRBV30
CAWSGAGTGDYGYTF
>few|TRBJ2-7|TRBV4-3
CASSQALKGVAGGYEQYF
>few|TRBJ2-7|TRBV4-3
CASSQDMRGTYEQYF
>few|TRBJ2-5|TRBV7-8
CASSLGRGEYETQYF
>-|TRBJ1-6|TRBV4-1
CASSRINSPLHF
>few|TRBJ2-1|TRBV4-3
CASSQEPLAAYNEQFF
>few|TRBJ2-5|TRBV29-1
CSVERQRQETQYF
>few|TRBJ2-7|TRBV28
CASMGHSVLYEQYF